Following are 18 T cell receptor beta chains from one sample sequenced in a study of OX40 agonist ivuxolimab in advanced cancers. Only in-frame clones appear in the TCRdb table, and some are missing; sequencing was by immunoSEQ multiplex PCR. The repertoire has some 64,000 clones, about 89% of them found once; the top ten carry around a sixth. This specimen was CD4+ or CD8+ T cells sorted from blood, taken in a trial of the OX40 agonist ivuxolimab. Receptor source: an adult with an advanced solid tumor such as melanoma, head and neck, liver or kidney cancer.

The CDR3 reads CASSPGGSYYEQYF. CDR3 DNA: TGTGCCAGCAGCCCGGGCGGCAGTTACTACGAGCAGTACTTC. This chain links TRBV5-6 with TRBJ2-7; unclear D gene. The CDR3 length is 14 residues. Germline V gene sequence: CDR1 SGHDT, CDR2 YYEEEE. Trimming took off 4 bases at V and 3 bases at J, with 14 bases between the two ends.

This rearrangement joins TRBV9 to TRBJ2-5, with D hard to call. Germline CDR1 and CDR2: SGDLS and YYNGEE. This CDR3 region has 14 residues. V was clipped by 0 bases and J by 1 base, with 7 bases between them. The CDR3 loop reads CASSVEDGQETQYF. The CDR3, as DNA: TGTGCCAGCAGCGTAGAGGACGGCCAAGAGACCCAGTACTTC.

This sequence joins TRBV6-1 and TRBJ1-2; the D is unclear. Germline assignment: CDR1 MNHNS and CDR2 SASEGT. This CDR3 is built from 16 residues. Trimming pared 1 base from V and 2 bases from J, leaving 14 bases between. In nucleotides, the CDR3 is TGTGCCAGCAGTGAAGAGTTGGGCAGCTCCAACTATGGCTACACCTTC. Translated: CASSEELGSSNYGYTF.

The chain employs TRBV19 and TRBJ1-1, with a weak D call TRBD1 (5 bases). With 4 bases removed from V and 0 bases from J, the gap between germline ends came to 18 bases. The germline V gene has CDR1 LNHDA and CDR2 SQIVND (reference sequence). The CDR3 extends over 17 amino acids. This CDR3 reads CASSTIYSDSLNTEAFF. In DNA form, the CDR3 reads TGTGCCAGTAGTACAATCTACTCAGACAGCCTGAACACTGAAGCTTTCTTT.

CDR3 DNA sequence: TGTGCCAGCAGTTACGGGACGCCTCAGGCTGGCTACACCTTC. This codes for CASSYGTPQAGYTF. The chain carries TRBV27 and TRBJ1-2; a weak D match, TRBD1 (5 bases). This CDR3 spans 14 amino acids. Trimming took off 4 bases at V and 7 bases at J, with 16 bases between the two ends. In germline, CDR1 is MNHEY, CDR2 SMNVEV (reference sequence).

CDR3 bases: TGTGCCAGAAGCTTGCCTACAGTCCGGGACCTGGATCAGCCCCAGCATTTT. Translating gives CARSLPTVRDLDQPQHF. The J gene is TRBJ1-5, the V gene TRBV5-3, with D perhaps matching TRBD1 (5 bases). TRBV5-3 is annotated as an ORF whose role is uncertain. This CDR3 comprises 17 residues. Trimming left V 1 base short and J 5 bases short, with 19 bases between.

This chain joins TRBV7-9 and TRBJ1-2; D is unresolved. Trimming left V 1 base short and J 4 bases short, with 10 bases between. CDR3 length: 14 amino acids. Germline V gene lookup returns CDR1 SEHNR and CDR2 FQNEAQ (reference sequence). CDR3 bases: TGTGCCAGCAGCTTAGGGGGTAATATCTATGGCTACACCTTC. The encoded protein is CASSLGGNIYGYTF.

This sequence joins TRBV4-1 and TRBJ2-2; 8 nucleotides line up with TRBD1. Germline CDR1 and CDR2: MGHRA and YSYEKL. The junction had 5 bases not matched to a gene; V was cut back by 4 bases and J by 7 bases. This CDR3 contains 14 residues. This chain's CDR3 is CASSPTGANGELFF. DNA for the CDR3: TGCGCCAGCAGCCCGACAGGGGCGAACGGGGAGCTGTTTTTT.

V usage is TRBV6-1 and J usage is TRBJ1-2; tentatively, D is TRBD1 (5 bases). Germline V lookup: CDR1 MNHNS, CDR2 SASEGT. This CDR3 comprises 16 residues. With 2 bases removed from V and 4 bases from J, the gap between germline ends came to 17 bases. The CDR3: CASSETWGDISYGYTF. CDR3 coding DNA: TGTGCCAGCAGTGAAACATGGGGGGATATATCCTATGGCTACACCTTC.

V usage is TRBV10-2 and J usage is TRBJ2-5; TRBD2 matches 12 bases. The trim removed 6 bases at V and 5 bases at J, leaving 7 bases unmatched. The CDR3 is 15 amino acids. The V gene's germline CDR1 is WSHSY and CDR2 SAAADI. CDR3 amino acids: CASSPSGGVRETQYF. CDR3 DNA sequence: TGCGCCAGCAGCCCTAGCGGGGGGGTCCGGGAGACCCAGTACTTC.

This chain uses TRBV25-1 with TRBJ2-7; D is possibly TRBD1 (5 bases). The CDR3 contains 17 residues. V lost 2 bases and J 1 base, leaving 18 bases between the germline ends. Germline V gene lookup returns CDR1 MGHDK and CDR2 SYGVNS. CDR3 amino acids: CASSETKTDLRSYEQYF. The CDR3 region has the DNA TGTGCCAGCAGTGAAACTAAGACAGACCTGAGGTCCTACGAGCAGTACTTC.

The chain couples TRBV15 to TRBJ1-3, with a tentative D call TRBD1 (6 bases). In germline, CDR1 is LNHNV, CDR2 YYDKDF (reference sequence). V was trimmed by 9 bases and J by 0 bases, leaving 18 bases between them. The CDR3 consists of 16 residues. CDR3 coding DNA: TGTGCCACAGAAAATTGGGGGGGCCCCTCTGGAAACACCATATATTTT. It yields the protein CATENWGGPSGNTIYF.

The gene calls are TRBV6-5 and TRBJ1-6; D gene uncertain. Germline V CDR1 and CDR2: MNHEY, SVGAGI. V lost 2 bases and J 9 bases, leaving 8 bases between the germline ends. The CDR3 runs to 13 residues. The DNA of the CDR3 is TGTGCCAGCAGTTACGGAGCAGGTTCACCCCTCCACTTT. Translated: CASSYGAGSPLHF.

The rearrangement joins TRBV27 to TRBJ2-7; 7 bases are shared with TRBD1. V shed 0 bases and J 2 bases; nucleotides not matched to a gene: 4. There are 15 residues in the CDR3. Germline CDR1 MNHEY, CDR2 SMNVEV (reference sequence). The CDR3 region is CASSLSTGVTYEQYF. CDR3 bases: TGTGCCAGCAGTTTATCAACAGGGGTCACCTACGAGCAGTACTTC.

This clone showed up just once. This chain uses TRBV15 with TRBJ2-5; D might be TRBD2 (6 bases). This CDR3 contains 17 residues. Germline CDR1 reads LNHNV; CDR2 reads YYDKDF (reference sequence). Between the trimmed V and J ends, which lost 0 bases and 5 bases, there was a span of 19 bases. The CDR3 DNA reads TGTGCCACCAGCAGAGATGGCCTGCGACGGGGGTCGGAGACCCAGTACTTC. Translating gives CATSRDGLRRGSETQYF.

This clone has only one observation. The chain combines TRBV19 with TRBJ1-1; D remains ambiguous. Germline V CDR1 and CDR2: LNHDA, SQIVND (reference sequence). V lost 7 bases to trimming and J lost 0 bases, with 12 bases between them. This CDR3 contains 14 residues. The CDR3 coding sequence is TGTGCCAGTAAGGACGGCAGCATGAACACTGAAGCTTTCTTT. Translating it yields CASKDGSMNTEAFF.

The rearrangement links TRBV19 to TRBJ1-1; TRBD1 matches at 9 bases. CDR1 and CDR2 from the germline V gene are LNHDA and SQIVND (reference sequence). With 5 bases clipped from V and 5 bases from J, the junction kept 6 bases outside the gene matches. The CDR3 consists of 14 residues. Here the CDR3 reads CASSPTGGWTEAFF. The CDR3, as DNA: TGTGCCAGTAGTCCAACAGGGGGCTGGACTGAAGCTTTCTTT.

This sequence joins TRBV6-1 and TRBJ2-7; D unclear. CDR1 and CDR2 (germline): MNHNS, SASEGT. The CDR3 consists of 13 residues. Trimming took 2 bases from V and 3 from J, leaving 8 bases between them. CDR3 sequence reads: CASSEWADYEQYF. As DNA, the CDR3 is TGTGCCAGCAGTGAATGGGCAGACTACGAGCAGTACTTC.